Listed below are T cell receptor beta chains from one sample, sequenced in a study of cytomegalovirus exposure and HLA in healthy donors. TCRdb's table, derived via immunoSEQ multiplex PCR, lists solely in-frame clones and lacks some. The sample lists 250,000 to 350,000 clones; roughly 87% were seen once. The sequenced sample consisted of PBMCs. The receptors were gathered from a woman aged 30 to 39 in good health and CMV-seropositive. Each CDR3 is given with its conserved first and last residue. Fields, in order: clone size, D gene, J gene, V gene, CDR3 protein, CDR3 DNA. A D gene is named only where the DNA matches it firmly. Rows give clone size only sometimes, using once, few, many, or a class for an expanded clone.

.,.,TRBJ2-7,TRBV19,CASSGQGTYEQYF,TGTGCCAGTAGTGGGCAGGGGACCTACGAGCAGTACTTC
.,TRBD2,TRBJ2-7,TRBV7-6,CASSPTAAGGLYEQYF,TGTGCCAGCAGCCCGACGGCTGCGGGGGGGCTTTACGAGCAGTACTTC
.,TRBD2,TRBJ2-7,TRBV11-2,CASSLAGGAYEQYF,TGTGCCAGCAGCCTAGCGGGGGGAGCCTACGAGCAGTACTTC
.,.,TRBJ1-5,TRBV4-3,CASSQDGGGNQPQHF,TGCGCCAGCAGCCAAGATGGGGGGGGCAATCAGCCCCAGCATTTT
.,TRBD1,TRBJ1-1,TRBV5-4,CASSTTGVNTEAFF,TGTGCCAGCAGTACGACAGGGGTGAACACTGAAGCTTTCTTT
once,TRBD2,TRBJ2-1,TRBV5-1,CASSPLVPSGRALDEQFF,TGCGCCAGCAGCCCTCTCGTACCTAGCGGGAGGGCCCTCGATGAGCAGTTCTTC
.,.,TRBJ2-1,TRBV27,CASSLARMGTYNEQFF,TGTGCCAGCAGTTTGGCGAGGATGGGTACCTACAATGAGCAGTTCTTC
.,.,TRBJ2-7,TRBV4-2,CASTRGPGPYEQYF,TGTGCCAGCACCAGGGGACCAGGACCTTACGAGCAGTACTTC
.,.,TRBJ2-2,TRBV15,CATSNGGFGELFF,TGTGCCACCAGTAATGGGGGCTTCGGGGAGCTGTTTTTT
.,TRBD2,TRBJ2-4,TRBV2,CASIEGGLAGDIQYF,TGTGCCAGCATTGAAGGCGGACTAGCGGGAGACATTCAGTACTTC
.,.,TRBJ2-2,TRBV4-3,CASSQERGPGELFF,TGCGCCAGCAGCCAAGAGCGGGGGCCCGGGGAGCTGTTTTTT
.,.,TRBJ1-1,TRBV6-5,CASSLQGNTEAFF,TGTGCCAGCAGCTTACAGGGGAACACTGAAGCTTTCTTT
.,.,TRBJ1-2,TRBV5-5,CASSGVAVWGYGYTF,TGTGCCAGCAGCGGCGTCGCAGTCTGGGGCTATGGCTACACCTTC
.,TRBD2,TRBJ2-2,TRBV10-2,CASSGTSGGNTGELFF,TGCGCCAGCAGTGGGACTAGCGGGGGAAACACCGGGGAGCTGTTTTTT
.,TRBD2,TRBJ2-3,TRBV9,CASSVAGGLVLPTDTQYF,TGTGCCAGCAGCGTAGCGGGGGGGCTGGTTCTTCCCACAGATACGCAGTATTTT
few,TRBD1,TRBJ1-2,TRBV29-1,CSVGTANYGYTF,TGCAGCGTCGGGACAGCTAACTATGGCTACACCTTC
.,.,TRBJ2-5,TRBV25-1,CASAAEFQETQYF,TGTGCCAGCGCTGCAGAATTCCAAGAGACCCAGTACTTC
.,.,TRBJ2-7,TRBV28,CASSSGLGYEQYF,TGTGCCAGCAGTTCGGGGCTAGGCTACGAGCAGTACTTC
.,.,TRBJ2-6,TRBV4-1,CASSQVRAGANVLTF,TGCGCCAGCAGCCAAGTCAGGGCTGGGGCCAACGTCCTGACTTTC
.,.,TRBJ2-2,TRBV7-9,CASSGRLGGATGELFF,TGTGCCAGCAGCGGACGCCTCGGAGGCGCCACCGGGGAGCTGTTTTTT
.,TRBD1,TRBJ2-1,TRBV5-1,CASSGGQGFHEQFF,TGCGCCAGCAGCGGAGGACAGGGGTTCCATGAGCAGTTCTTC
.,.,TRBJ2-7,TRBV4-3,CASSQDRGSYEQYF,TGCGCCAGCAGCCAAGATAGGGGTTCCTACGAGCAGTACTTC
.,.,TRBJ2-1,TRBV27,CASSLGQNNEQFF,TGTGCCAGCAGTTTAGGACAGAACAATGAGCAGTTCTTC
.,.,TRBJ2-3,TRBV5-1,CASSLNVLGTTDTQYF,TGCGCCAGCAGCTTGAATGTATTGGGGACCACAGATACGCAGTATTTT
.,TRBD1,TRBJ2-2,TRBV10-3,CAIRTRTGGTGELFF,TGTGCCATCAGGACCCGGACAGGGGGAACCGGGGAGCTGTTTTTT
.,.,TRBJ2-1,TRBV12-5,CASGLVRNEQFF,TGTGCTAGTGGCTTGGTACGGAATGAGCAGTTCTTC
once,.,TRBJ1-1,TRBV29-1,CSVEGGGWDPPRPNAFF,TGCAGCGTTGAAGGGGGCGGATGGGACCCACCTCGGCCCAACGCTTTCTTT
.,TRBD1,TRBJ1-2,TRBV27,CASSRTGGDYGYTF,TGTGCCAGCAGTCGGACAGGGGGTGACTATGGCTACACCTTC
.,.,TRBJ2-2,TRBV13,CASSVPNTGELFF,TGTGCCAGCAGCGTCCCGAACACCGGGGAGCTGTTTTTT
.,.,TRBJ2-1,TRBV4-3,CASSMSGEQFF,TGCGCCAGCAGCATGAGTGGAGAGCAGTTCTTC
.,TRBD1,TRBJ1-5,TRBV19,CASSPVPGQGYQPQHF,TGTGCCAGTAGTCCAGTTCCGGGACAGGGCTATCAGCCCCAGCATTTT
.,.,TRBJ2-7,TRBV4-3,CASSHGTGTDEQYF,TGCGCCAGCAGCCATGGAACAGGCACCGACGAGCAGTACTTC
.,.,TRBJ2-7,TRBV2,CASSGSYSYEQYF,TGTGCCAGCAGTGGATCCTATTCCTACGAGCAGTACTTC
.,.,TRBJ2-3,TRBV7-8,CASSLAGPTVDTQYF,TGTGCCAGCAGCTTAGCGGGACCAACGGTAGATACGCAGTATTTT
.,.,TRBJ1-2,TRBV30,CAWSVHQAGYTF,TGTGCCTGGAGTGTACACCAGGCCGGCTACACCTTC
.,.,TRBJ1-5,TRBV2,CASSEGVGSSQPQHF,TGTGCCAGCAGTGAAGGTGTCGGGAGCAGTCAGCCCCAGCATTTT
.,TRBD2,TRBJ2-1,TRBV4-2,CASSQALTSGRGNEQFF,TGTGCCAGCAGCCAAGCCCTAACTAGCGGGAGGGGGAATGAGCAGTTCTTC
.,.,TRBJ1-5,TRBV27,CASSSARVLQPQHF,TGTGCCAGCAGTTCGGCGAGGGTGCTTCAGCCCCAGCATTTT
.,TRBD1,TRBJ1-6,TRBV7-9,CASSSTGPSPLHF,TGTGCCAGCAGCTCGACAGGGCCTTCACCCCTCCACTTT
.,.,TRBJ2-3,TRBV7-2,CASSGLGTQYF,TGTGCCAGCAGCGGGCTGGGTACGCAGTATTTT
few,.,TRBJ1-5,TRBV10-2,CASSESVGNQPQHF,TGCGCCAGCAGTGAGTCAGTAGGGAATCAGCCCCAGCATTTT
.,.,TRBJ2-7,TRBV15,CATSRGTGPYEQYF,TGTGCCACCAGCAGGGGAACGGGCCCCTACGAGCAGTACTTC
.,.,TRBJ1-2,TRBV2,CASSPGERNYGYTF,TGTGCCAGCAGTCCAGGGGAGAGGAACTATGGCTACACCTTC
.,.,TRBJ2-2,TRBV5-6,CASRLGTHTGELFF,TGTGCCAGCAGGCTAGGGACCCACACCGGGGAGCTGTTTTTT
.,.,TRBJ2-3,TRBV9,CASSSRADTQYF,TGTGCCAGCAGCTCTAGGGCAGATACGCAGTATTTT